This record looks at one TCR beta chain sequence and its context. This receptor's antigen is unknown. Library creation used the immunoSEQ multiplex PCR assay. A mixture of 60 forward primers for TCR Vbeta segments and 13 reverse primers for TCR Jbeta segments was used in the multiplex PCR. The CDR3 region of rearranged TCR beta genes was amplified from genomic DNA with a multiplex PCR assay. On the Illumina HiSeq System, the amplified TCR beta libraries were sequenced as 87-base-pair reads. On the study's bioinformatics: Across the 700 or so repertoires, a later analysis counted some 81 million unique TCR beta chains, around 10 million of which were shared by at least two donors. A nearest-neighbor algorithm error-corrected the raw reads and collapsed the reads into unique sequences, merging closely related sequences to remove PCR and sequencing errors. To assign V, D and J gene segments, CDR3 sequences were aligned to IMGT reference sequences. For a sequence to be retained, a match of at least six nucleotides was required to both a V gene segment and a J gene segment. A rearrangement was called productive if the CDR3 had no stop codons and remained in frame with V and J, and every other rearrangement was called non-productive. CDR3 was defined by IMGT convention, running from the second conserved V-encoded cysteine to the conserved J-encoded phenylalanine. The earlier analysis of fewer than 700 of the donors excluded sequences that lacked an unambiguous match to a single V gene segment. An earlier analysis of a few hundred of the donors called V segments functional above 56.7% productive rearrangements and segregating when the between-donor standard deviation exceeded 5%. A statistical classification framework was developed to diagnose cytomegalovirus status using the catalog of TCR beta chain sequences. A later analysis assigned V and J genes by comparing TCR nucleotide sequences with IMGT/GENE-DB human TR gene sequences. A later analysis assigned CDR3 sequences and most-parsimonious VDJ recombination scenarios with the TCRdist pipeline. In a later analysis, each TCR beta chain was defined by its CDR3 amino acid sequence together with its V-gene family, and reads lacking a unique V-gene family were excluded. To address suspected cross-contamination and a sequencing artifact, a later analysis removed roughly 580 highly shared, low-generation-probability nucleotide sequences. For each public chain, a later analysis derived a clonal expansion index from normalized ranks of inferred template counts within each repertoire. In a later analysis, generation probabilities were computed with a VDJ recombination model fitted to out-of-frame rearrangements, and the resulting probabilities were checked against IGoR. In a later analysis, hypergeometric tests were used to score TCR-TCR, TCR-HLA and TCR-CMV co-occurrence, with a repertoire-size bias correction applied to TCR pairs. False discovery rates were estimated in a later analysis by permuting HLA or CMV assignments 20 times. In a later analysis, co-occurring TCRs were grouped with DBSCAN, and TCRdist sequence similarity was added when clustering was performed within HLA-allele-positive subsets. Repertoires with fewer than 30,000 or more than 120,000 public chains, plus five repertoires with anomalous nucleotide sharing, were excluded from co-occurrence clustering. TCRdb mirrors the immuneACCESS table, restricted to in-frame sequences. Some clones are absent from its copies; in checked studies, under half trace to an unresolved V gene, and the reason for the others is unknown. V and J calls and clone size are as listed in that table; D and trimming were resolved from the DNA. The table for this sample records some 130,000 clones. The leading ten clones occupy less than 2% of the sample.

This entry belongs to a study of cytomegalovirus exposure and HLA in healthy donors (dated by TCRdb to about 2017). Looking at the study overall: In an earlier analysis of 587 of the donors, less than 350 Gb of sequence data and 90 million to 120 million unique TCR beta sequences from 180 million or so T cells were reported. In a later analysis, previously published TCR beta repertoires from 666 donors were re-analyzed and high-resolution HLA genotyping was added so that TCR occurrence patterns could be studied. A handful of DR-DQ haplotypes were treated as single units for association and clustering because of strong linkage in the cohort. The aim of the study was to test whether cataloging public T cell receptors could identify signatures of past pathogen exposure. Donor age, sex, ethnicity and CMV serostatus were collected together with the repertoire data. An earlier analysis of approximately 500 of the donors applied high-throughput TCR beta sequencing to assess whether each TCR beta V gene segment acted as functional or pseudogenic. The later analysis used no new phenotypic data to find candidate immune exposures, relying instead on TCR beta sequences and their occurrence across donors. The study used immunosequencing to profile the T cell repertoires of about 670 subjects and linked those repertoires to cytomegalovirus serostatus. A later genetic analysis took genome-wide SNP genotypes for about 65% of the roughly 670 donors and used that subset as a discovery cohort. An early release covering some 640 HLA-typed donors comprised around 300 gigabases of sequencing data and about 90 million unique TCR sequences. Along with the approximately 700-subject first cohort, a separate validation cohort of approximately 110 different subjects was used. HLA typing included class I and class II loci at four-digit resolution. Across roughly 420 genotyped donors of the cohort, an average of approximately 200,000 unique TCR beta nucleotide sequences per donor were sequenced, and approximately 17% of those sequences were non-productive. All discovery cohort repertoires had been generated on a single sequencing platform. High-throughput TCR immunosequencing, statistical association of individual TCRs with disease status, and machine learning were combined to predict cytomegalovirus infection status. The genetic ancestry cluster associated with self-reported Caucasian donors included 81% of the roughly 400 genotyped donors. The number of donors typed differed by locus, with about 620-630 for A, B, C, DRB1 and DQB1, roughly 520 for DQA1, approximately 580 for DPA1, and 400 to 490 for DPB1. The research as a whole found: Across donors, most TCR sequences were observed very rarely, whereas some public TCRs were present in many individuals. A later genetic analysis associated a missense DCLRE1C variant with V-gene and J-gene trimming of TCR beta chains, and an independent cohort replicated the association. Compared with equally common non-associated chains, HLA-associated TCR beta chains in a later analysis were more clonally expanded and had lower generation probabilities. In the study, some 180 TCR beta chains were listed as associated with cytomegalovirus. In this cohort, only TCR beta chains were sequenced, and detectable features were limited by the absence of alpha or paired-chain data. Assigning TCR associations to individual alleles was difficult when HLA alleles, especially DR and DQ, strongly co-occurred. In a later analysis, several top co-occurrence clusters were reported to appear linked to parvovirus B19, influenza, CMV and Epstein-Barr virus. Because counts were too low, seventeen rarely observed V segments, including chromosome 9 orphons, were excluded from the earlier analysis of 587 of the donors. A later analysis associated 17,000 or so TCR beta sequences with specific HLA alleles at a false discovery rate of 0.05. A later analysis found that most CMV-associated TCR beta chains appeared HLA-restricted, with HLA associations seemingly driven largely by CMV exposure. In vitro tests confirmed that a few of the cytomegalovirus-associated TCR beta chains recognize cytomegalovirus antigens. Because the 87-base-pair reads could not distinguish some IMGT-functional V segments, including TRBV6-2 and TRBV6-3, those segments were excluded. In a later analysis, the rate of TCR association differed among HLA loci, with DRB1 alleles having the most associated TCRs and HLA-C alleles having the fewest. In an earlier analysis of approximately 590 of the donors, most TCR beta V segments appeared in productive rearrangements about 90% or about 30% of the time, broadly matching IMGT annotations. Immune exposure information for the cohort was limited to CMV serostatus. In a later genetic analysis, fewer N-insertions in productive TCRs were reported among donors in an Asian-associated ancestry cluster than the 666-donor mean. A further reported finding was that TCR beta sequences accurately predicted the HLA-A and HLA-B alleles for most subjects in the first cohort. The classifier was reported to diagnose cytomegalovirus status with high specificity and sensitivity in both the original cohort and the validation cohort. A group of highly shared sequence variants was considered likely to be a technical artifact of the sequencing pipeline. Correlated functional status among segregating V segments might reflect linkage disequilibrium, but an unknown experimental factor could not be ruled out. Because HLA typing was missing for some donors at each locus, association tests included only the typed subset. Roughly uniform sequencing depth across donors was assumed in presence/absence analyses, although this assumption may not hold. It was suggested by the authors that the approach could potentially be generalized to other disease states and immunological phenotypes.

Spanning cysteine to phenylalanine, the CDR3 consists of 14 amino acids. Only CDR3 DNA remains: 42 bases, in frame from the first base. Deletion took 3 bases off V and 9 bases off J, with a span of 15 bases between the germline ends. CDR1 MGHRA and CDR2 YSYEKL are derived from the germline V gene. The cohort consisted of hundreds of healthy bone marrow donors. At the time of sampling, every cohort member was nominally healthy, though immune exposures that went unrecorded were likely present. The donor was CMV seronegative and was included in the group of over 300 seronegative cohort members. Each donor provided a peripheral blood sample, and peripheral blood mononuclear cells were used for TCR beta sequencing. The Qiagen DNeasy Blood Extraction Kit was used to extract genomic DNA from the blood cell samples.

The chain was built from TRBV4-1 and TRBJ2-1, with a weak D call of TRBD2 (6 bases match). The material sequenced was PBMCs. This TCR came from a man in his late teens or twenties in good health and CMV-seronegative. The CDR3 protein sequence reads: CASSQIPLAPEQFF. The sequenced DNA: TGCGCCAGCAGCCAGATACCACTAGCCCCTGAGCAGTTCTTC.